These 12 T cell receptor beta chains were sequenced from one sample in a study of blood T cell repertoires in COVID-19. Profiled with immunoSEQ multiplex PCR; TCRdb holds only in-frame clones, not every one. The sample yields under 250,000 clones, around 81% seen once. Material: peripheral blood. These receptors all come from a woman aged 55-75 years with acute or convalescent COVID-19.

The genes are TRBV20-1 and TRBJ1-3; 9 bases map to TRBD1. V shed 3 bases, J shed 4 bases, and the junction held 4 bases outside the gene matches. The CDR3 totals 14 residues. The germline gives CDR1 DFQATT, CDR2 SNEGSKA (reference sequence). The CDR3 here is CSASNRGLGNTIYF. CDR3 nucleotide sequence: TGCAGTGCTAGTAACAGGGGGCTAGGAAACACCATATATTTT.

V is TRBV5-6 and J is TRBJ1-1; possible D gene TRBD1, 5 bases. The V end was cut by 7 bases, the J end by 11 bases, with 15 bases between. The CDR3 consists of 11 residues. Germline V lookup: CDR1 SGHDT, CDR2 YYEEEE. This chain's CDR3 is CASSTGGGAFF. DNA for the CDR3: TGTGCCAGCTCTACCGGGGGTGGGGCTTTCTTT.

A remark on this clone: A read error may account for a junction end that differs from germline. The chain couples TRBV5-6 to TRBJ2-3; D is perhaps TRBD1 (6 bases). Germline loops: CDR1 SGHDT, CDR2 YYEEEE. The CDR3 is 15 residues long. The CDR3 DNA reads TGTGCCAGCAGCTTGGAGGCAGGGGCCACATATACGCAGTATTTT. This codes for CASSLEAGATYTQYF.

This clone is a singleton in its sample. This chain joins TRBV2 and TRBJ1-3; weak D call: TRBD1 (5 bases). CDR1 and CDR2 (germline): SNHLY, FYNNEI. Trimming pared 5 bases from V and 0 bases from J, leaving 8 bases between. The CDR3 has 14 amino acids. The chain's CDR3 is CASSSDISGNTIYF. The CDR3 DNA follows: TGTGCCAGCAGTTCGGACATCTCTGGAAACACCATATATTTT.

V is TRBV2 and J is TRBJ1-3, with 7 nucleotides matching TRBD1. This CDR3 is built from 15 residues. The trim removed 5 bases at V and 5 bases at J, leaving 9 bases unmatched. CDR1 and CDR2 (germline): SNHLY, FYNNEI. The CDR3: CASSTEGQRRNTIYF. The CDR3 DNA follows: TGTGCCAGCAGTACCGAGGGACAGCGTCGAAACACCATATATTTT. The full variable domain, its missing parts supplied by reference TRBV2 and TRBJ1-3, is EPEVTQTPSHQVTQMGQEVILRCVPISNHLYFYWYRQILGQKVEFLVSFYNNEISEKSEIFDDQFSVERPDGSNFTLKIRSTKLEDSAMYFCASSTEGQRRNTIYFGEGSWLTVV.

This clone showed up just a few times. The J gene is TRBJ1-2, the V gene TRBV5-4; 11 positions match TRBD1. Germline assignment: CDR1 SGHNT and CDR2 YYREEE (reference sequence). V was clipped by 5 bases and J by 7 bases; unmatched bases: 7. The CDR3 covers 14 residues. Written as DNA, the CDR3 is TGTGCCAGCAGGCTGGACAGGGGGCGGCTTGGCTACACCTTC. This encodes CASRLDRGRLGYTF. The variable domain in full, completed from reference TRBV5-4 and TRBJ1-2, reads ETGVTQSPTHLIKTRGQQVTLRCSSQSGHNTVSWYQQALGQGPQFIFQYYREEENGRGNFPPRFSGLQFPNYSSELNVNALELDDSALYLCASRLDRGRLGYTFGSGTRLTVV.

V usage is TRBV5-4 and J usage is TRBJ1-1; the D gene is possibly TRBD1 (5 bases). This CDR3 is built from 15 residues. The V end was cut by 1 base, the J end by 3 bases, with 13 bases between. CDR1 is SGHNT, CDR2 YYREEE, per germline (reference sequence). The CDR3, as DNA: TGTGCCAGCAGCTTGAGTCAGGGTTGGGACACTGAAGCTTTCTTT. Protein sequence: CASSLSQGWDTEAFF.

The rearrangement joins TRBV19 to TRBJ1-4; no clear D gene. Germline lookup yields CDR1 LNHDA and CDR2 SQIVND (reference sequence). V lost 3 bases and J lost 0, with 11 bases in between. The CDR3 extends over 16 amino acids. CDR3 coding DNA: TGTGCCAGTAGTATGGGAGTTAAAGCAACTAATGAAAAACTGTTTTTT. Amino acids: CASSMGVKATNEKLFF.

This chain connects TRBV7-3 to TRBJ2-2; a possible D gene is TRBD2 (5 bases). The CDR3 sequence is 16 residues long. Germline loops: CDR1 SGHTA, CDR2 FQGTGA. The V end lost 4 bases, the J end lost 6 bases, and 18 bases lay between the germline ends. This CDR3 is CASSSQPSSYSGELFF. CDR3 DNA sequence: TGTGCCAGCAGCTCACAGCCTAGCTCGTACTCCGGGGAGCTGTTTTTT.

This chain joins TRBV19 and TRBJ2-3; D is possibly TRBD2 (5 bases). Trimming took off 5 bases at V and 6 bases at J, with 18 bases between the two ends. Germline CDR1 LNHDA, CDR2 SQIVND (reference sequence). This CDR3 has 15 amino acids. CDR3 sequence: CASSPFRKGADTQYF. The DNA for the CDR3 is TGTGCCAGTAGTCCATTCCGAAAGGGAGCGGATACGCAGTATTTT.

This rearrangement joins TRBV18 to TRBJ2-5; D may be TRBD2 (5 bases). This CDR3 is built from 13 residues. Germline CDR1 reads KGHSH; CDR2 reads LQKENI. The V end was cut by 2 bases, the J end by 5 bases, with 9 bases between. Here the CDR3 DNA reads TGTGCCAGCTCACCAGGGGAGCTTGAGACCCAGTACTTC. Translation: CASSPGELETQYF.

This clone was counted once. The chain uses TRBV28 and TRBJ1-2, with D perhaps matching TRBD1 (5 bases). Per germline, CDR1 MDHEN and CDR2 SYDVKM. The V end was cut by 6 bases, the J end by 6 bases, with 17 bases between. This CDR3 is built from 14 residues. CDR3 nucleotides: TGTGCCAGCAGGTTTCCGGGACTTTCCGATGGCTACACCTTC. Translation: CASRFPGLSDGYTF.